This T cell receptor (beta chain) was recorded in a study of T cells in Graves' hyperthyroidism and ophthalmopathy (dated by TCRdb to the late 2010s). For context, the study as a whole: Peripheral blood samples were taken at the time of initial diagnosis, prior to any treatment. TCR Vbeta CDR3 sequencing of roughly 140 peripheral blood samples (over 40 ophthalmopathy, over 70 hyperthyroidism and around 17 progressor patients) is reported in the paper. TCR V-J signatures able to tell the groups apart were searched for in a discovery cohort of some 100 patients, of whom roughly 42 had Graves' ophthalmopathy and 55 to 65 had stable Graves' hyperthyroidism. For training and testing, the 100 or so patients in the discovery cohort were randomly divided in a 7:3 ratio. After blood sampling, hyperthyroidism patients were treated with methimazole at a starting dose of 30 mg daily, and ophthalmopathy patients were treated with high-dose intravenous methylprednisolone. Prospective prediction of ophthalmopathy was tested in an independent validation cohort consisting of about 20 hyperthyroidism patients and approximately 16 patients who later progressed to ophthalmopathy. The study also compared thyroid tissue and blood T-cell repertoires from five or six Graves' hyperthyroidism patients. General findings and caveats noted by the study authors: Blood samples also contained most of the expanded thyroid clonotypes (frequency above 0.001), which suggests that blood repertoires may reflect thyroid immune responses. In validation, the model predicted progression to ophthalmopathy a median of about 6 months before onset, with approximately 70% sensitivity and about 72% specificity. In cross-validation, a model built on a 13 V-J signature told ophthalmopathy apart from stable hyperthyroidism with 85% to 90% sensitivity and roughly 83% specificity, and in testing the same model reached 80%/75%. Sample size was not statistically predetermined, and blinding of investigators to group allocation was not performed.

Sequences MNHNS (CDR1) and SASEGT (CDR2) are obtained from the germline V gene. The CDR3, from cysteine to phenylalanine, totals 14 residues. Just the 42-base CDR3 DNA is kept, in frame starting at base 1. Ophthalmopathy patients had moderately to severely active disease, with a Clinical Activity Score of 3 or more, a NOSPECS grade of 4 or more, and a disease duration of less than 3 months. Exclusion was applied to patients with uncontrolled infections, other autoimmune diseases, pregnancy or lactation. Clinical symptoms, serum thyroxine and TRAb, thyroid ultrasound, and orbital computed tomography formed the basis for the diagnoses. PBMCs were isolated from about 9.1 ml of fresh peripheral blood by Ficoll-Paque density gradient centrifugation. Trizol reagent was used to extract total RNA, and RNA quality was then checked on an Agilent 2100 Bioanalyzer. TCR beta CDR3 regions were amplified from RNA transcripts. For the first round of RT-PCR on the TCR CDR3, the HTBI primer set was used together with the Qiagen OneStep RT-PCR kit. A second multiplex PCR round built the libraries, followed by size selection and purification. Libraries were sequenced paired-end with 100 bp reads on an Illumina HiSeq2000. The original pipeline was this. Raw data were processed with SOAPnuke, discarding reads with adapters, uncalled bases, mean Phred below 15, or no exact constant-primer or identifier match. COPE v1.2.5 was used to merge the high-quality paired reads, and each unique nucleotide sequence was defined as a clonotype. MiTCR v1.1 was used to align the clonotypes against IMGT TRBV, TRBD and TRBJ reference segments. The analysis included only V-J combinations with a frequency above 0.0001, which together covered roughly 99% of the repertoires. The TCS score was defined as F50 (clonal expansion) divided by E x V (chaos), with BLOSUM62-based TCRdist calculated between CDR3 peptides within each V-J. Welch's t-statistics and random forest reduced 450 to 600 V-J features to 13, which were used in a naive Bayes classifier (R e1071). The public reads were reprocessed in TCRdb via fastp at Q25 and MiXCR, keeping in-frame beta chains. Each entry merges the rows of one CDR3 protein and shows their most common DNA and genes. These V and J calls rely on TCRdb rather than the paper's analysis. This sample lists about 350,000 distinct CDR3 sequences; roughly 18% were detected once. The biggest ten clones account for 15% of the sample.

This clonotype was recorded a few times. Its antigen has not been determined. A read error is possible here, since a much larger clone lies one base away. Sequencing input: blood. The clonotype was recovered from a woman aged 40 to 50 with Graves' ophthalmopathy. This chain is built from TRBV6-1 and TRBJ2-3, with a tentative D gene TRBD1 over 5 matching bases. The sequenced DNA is TGTGTCAGCAAAGCAGGGTGGTTGTCAGATACGCAGTATTTT. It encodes CVSKAGWLSDTQYF.